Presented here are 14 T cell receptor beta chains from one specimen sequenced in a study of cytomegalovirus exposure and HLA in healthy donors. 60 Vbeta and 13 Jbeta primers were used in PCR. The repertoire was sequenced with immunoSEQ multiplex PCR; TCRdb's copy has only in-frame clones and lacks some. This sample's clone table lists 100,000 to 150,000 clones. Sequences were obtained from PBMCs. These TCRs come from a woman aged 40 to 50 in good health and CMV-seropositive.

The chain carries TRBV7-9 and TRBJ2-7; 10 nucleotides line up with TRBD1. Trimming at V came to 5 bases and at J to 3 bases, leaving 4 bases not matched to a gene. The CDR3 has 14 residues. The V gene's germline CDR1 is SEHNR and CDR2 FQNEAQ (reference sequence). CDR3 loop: CASSRDRGLYEQYF. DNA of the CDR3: TGTGCCAGCAGCCGGGACAGGGGCCTCTACGAGCAGTACTTC.

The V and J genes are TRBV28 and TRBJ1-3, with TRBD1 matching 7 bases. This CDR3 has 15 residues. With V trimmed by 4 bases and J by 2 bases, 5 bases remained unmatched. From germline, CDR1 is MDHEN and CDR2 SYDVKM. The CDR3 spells CASSSHDRAGNTIYF. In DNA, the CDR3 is TGTGCCAGCAGTTCCCACGACAGGGCTGGAAACACCATATATTTT. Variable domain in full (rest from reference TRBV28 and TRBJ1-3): DVKVTQSSRYLVKRTGEKVFLECVQDMDHENMFWYRQDPGLGLRLIYFSYDVKMKEKGDIPEGYSVSREKKERFSLILESASTNQTSMYLCASSSHDRAGNTIYFGEGSWLTVV.

This CDR3 reads CASSRGVYEQYF. DNA for the CDR3: TGTGCCAGCAGCCGGGGAGTTTACGAGCAGTACTTC. The chain joins TRBV5-4 to TRBJ2-7; TRBD2 might be the D (5 bases). With 4 bases removed from V and 4 bases from J, the gap between germline ends came to 9 bases. Germline V CDR1 and CDR2: SGHNT, YYREEE (reference sequence). The CDR3 sequence is 12 residues long. Full variable domain (rest looked up from reference TRBV5-4 and TRBJ2-7): ETGVTQSPTHLIKTRGQQVTLRCSSQSGHNTVSWYQQALGQGPQFIFQYYREEENGRGNFPPRFSGLQFPNYSSELNVNALELDDSALYLCASSRGVYEQYFGPGTRLTVT.

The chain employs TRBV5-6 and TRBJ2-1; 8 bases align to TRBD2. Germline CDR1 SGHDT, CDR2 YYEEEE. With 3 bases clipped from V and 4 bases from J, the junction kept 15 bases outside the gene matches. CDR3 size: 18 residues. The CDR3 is CASSSTSLAGNLYNEQFF. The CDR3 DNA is TGTGCCAGCAGCTCGACAAGCCTAGCGGGTAACCTTTACAATGAGCAGTTCTTC. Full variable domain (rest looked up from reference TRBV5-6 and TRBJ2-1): DAGVTQSPTHLIKTRGQQVTLRCSPKSGHDTVSWYQQALGQGPQFIFQYYEEEERQRGNFPDRFSGHQFPNYSSELNVNALLLGDSALYLCASSSTSLAGNLYNEQFFGPGTRLTVL.

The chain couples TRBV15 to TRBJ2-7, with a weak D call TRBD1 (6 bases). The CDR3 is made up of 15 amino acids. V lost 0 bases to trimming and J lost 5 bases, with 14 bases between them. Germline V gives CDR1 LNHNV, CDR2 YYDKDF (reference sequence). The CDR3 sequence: CATSRDKDSLNEQYF. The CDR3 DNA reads TGTGCCACCAGCAGAGATAAGGACAGCCTGAACGAGCAGTACTTC.

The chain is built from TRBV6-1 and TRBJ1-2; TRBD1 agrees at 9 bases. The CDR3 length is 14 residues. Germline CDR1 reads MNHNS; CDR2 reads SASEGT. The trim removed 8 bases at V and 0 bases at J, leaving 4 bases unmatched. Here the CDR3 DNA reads TGTGCCAGCCGGACAGGGGCCTCTAACTATGGCTACACCTTC. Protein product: CASRTGASNYGYTF.

CDR3 region: CASSGGLAGSPYNEQFF. In DNA, the CDR3 is TGTGCCAGTAGTGGGGGACTAGCGGGATCCCCCTACAATGAGCAGTTCTTC. The J gene is TRBJ2-1, the V gene TRBV19; 13 bases match TRBD2. The CDR3 runs 17 residues. The V gene's germline CDR1 is LNHDA and CDR2 SQIVND (reference sequence). The V gene end was trimmed by 5 bases and the J gene end by 2 bases; junction bases not matched to a gene: 6. The full variable domain, its missing parts supplied by reference TRBV19 and TRBJ2-1, is DGGITQSPKYLFRKEGQNVTLSCEQNLNHDAMYWYRQDPGQGLRLIYYSQIVNDFQKGDIAEGYSVSREKKESFPLTVTSAQKNPTAFYLCASSGGLAGSPYNEQFFGPGTRLTVL.

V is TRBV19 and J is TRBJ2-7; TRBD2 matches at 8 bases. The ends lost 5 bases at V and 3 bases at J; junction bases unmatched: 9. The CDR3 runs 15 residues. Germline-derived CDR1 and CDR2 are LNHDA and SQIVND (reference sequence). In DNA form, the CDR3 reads TGTGCCAGTAGTTTCACTAGCGGAGATATCTACGAGCAGTACTTC. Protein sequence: CASSFTSGDIYEQYF.

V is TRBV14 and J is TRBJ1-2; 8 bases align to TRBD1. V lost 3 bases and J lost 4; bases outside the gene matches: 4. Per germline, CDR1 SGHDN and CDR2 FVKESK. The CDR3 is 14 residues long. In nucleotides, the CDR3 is TGTGCCAGCAGCCAGCAGGGGGCTGGCTATGGCTACACCTTC. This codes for CASSQQGAGYGYTF.

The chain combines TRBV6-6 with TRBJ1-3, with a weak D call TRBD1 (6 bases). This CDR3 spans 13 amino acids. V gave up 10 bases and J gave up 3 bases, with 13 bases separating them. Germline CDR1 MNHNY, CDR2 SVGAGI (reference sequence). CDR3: CATSQGVGNTIYF. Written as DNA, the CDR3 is TGTGCCACCTCACAGGGAGTTGGAAACACCATATATTTT.

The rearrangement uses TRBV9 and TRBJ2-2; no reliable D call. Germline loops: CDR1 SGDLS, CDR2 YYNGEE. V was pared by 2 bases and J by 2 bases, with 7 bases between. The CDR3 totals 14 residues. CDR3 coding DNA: TGTGCCAGCAGCGTGAACAGCAACACCGGGGAGCTGTTTTTT. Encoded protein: CASSVNSNTGELFF.

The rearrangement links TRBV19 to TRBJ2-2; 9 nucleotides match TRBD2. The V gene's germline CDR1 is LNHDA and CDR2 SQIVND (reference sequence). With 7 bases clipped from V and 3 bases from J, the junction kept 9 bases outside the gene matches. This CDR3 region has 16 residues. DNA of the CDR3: TGTGCCAGTAAGGGCGGGAGGGCCCTTGACACCGGGGAGCTGTTTTTT. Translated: CASKGGRALDTGELFF.

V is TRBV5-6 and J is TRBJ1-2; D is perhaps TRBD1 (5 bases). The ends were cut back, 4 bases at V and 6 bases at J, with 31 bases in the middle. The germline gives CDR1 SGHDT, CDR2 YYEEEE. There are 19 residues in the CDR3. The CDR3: CASSRFLARDPLEKHGYTF. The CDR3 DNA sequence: TGTGCCAGCAGCCGTTTTCTGGCCAGGGATCCCCTCGAAAAACATGGCTACACCTTC.

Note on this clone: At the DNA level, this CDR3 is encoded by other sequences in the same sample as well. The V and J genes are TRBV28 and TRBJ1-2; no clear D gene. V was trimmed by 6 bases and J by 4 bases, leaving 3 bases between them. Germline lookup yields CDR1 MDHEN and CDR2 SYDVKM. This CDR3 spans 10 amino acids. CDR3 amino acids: CASSRYGYTF. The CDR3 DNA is TGTGCCAGCAGCCGCTATGGCTACACCTTC.